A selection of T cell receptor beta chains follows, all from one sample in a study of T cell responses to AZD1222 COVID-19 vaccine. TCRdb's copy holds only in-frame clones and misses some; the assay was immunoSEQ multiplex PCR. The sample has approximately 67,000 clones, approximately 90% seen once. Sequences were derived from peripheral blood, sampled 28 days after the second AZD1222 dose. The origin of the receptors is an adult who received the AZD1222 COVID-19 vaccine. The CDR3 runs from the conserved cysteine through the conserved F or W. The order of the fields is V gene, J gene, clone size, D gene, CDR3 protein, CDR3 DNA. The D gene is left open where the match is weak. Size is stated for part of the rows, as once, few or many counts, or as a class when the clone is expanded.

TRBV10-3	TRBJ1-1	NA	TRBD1	CAITKDRDTEAFF	TGTGCCATCACCAAGGACAGGGACACTGAAGCTTTCTTT
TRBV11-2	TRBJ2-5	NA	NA	CASSLGTDQETQYF	TGTGCCAGCAGCTTAGGGACAGACCAAGAGACCCAGTACTTC
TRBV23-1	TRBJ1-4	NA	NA	CAGNKDSSRYRLFF	TGCGCCGGCAACAAGGACAGTTCGCGATATAGACTGTTTTTT
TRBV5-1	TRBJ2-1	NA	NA	CASSLDSARSNEQFF	TGCGCCAGCAGCTTGGATAGCGCCCGCTCCAATGAGCAGTTCTTC
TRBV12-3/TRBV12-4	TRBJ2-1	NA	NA	CASSLTSGNEQFF	TGTGCCAGCAGTTTGACCAGCGGGAATGAGCAGTTCTTC
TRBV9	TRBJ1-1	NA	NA	CASSVGDIPNTEAFF	TGTGCCAGCAGCGTAGGGGACATTCCGAACACTGAAGCTTTCTTT
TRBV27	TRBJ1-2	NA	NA	CASSLTQALGGYGYTF	TGTGCCAGCAGTTTAACGCAGGCTCTCGGCGGCTATGGCTACACCTTC
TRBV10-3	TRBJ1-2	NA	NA	CAISESESYGYTF	TGTGCCATCAGTGAGTCTGAATCCTATGGCTACACCTTC
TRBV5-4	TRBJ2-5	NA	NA	CASSLVGGAETQYF	TGTGCCAGCAGCTTGGTAGGGGGAGCGGAGACCCAGTACTTC
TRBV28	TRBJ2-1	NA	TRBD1	CASSRAGQGSYNEQFF	TGTGCCAGCAGCCGCGCGGGACAGGGATCCTACAATGAGCAGTTCTTC
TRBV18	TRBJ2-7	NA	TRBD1	CASSPGTGREQYF	TGTGCCAGCTCACCAGGGACAGGCCGCGAGCAGTACTTC
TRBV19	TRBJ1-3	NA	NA	CASSIAGTTSGNTIYF	TGTGCCAGTAGTATTGCTGGGACAACCTCTGGAAACACCATATATTTT
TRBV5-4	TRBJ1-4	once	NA	CASSPKGTNEKLFF	TGTGCCAGCAGCCCCAAGGGGACGAATGAAAAACTGTTTTTT
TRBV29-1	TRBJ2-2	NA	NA	CSVEYSGELFF	TGCAGCGTTGAATACTCCGGGGAGCTGTTTTTT
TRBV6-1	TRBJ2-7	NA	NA	CASSERYGEQYF	TGTGCCAGCAGTGAACGTTACGGCGAGCAGTACTTC
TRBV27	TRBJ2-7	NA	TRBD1	CASSPQNGQAGYEQYF	TGTGCCAGCAGTCCTCAGAACGGACAGGCGGGTTACGAGCAGTACTTC
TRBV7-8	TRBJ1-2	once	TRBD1	CASSSRQGARHGYTF	TGTGCCAGCAGCTCCCGGCAGGGGGCGAGGCATGGCTACACCTTC
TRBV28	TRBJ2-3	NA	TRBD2	CASSGGTSGRRADTQYF	TGTGCCAGCAGTGGAGGGACTAGCGGGAGGAGGGCAGATACGCAGTATTTT
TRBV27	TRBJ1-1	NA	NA	CASSLFSSGGVTEAFF	TGTGCCAGCAGTTTATTTAGTTCTGGAGGGGTGACTGAAGCTTTCTTT
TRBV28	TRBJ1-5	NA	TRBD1	CASRDTGARGIKPQHF	TGTGCCAGCAGGGACACAGGGGCGCGGGGTATTAAGCCCCAGCATTTT
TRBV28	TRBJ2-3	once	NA	CASERPTGRDLRDTQYF	TGTGCCAGCGAACGCCCGACAGGGAGGGACCTCAGGGATACGCAGTATTTT
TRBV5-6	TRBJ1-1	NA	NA	CASSLGPGRQNTEAFF	TGTGCCAGCAGCCTAGGACCGGGACGCCAGAACACTGAAGCTTTCTTT
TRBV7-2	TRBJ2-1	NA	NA	CASSFWLENNEQFF	TGTGCCAGCAGCTTTTGGCTAGAAAACAATGAGCAGTTCTTC
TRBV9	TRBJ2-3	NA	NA	CASSVVGSFTDTQYF	TGTGCCAGCAGCGTAGTTGGCAGCTTCACAGATACGCAGTATTTT